This is a list of T cell receptor beta chains from one sample in a study of CD8 T cells in Susac syndrome. TCRdb re-called the immunoSEQ multiplex PCR reads with MiXCR, one entry per CDR3 protein. Found here are some 400,000 distinct CDR3 sequences, more than 80% of them singletons; the top ten hold around 0.12%. Sequencing was performed on CD8+ T cells from PBMCs. Receptors originate from a human donor with multiple sclerosis. Both conserved end residues are part of each CDR3. A D gene is named only where the DNA matches it firmly. Clone size appears in some rows only: once, few, many, or a class for an expanded clone.

>NA|TRBV20-1|TRBJ2-1|14|NA
CSARDHGSYNEQFF
TGCAGTGCTAGAGACCATGGCTCCTACAATGAGCAGTTCTTC
>NA|TRBV30|TRBJ2-2|17|TRBD1
CAWSTQDRDLITGELFF
TGTGCCTGGAGTACTCAAGACAGGGACCTAATCACCGGGGAGCTGTTTTTT
>NA|TRBV10-3|TRBJ2-1|13|NA
CAISILRGDEQFF
TGTGCCATCAGTATCCTCCGTGGCGATGAGCAGTTCTTC
>NA|TRBV19|TRBJ2-7|16|TRBD2
CASSTGGRTYSYEQYF
TGTGCCAGTAGTACCGGCGGGAGGACTTACTCCTACGAGCAGTACTTC
>NA|TRBV6-5|TRBJ1-2|13|NA
CASSLPGPDGYTF
TGTGCCAGCAGTTTGCCCGGGCCCGACGGCTACACCTTC
>NA|TRBV12-3/TRBV12-4|TRBJ2-7|12|NA
CASRAGPYEQYF
TGTGCCAGCAGGGCGGGACCTTACGAGCAGTACTTC
>NA|TRBV30|TRBJ2-3|13|NA
CAYQQGGADTQYF
TGTGCCTACCAACAGGGGGGGGCAGATACGCAGTATTTT
>NA|TRBV7-6|TRBJ2-7|17|NA
CASSPGMMASGLYEQYF
TGTGCCAGCAGCCCCGGGATGATGGCCAGTGGGCTCTACGAGCAGTACTTC
>NA|TRBV20-1|TRBJ1-2|14|NA
CSAARQQLNYGYTF
TGCAGTGCCGCAAGACAGCAATTAAACTATGGCTACACCTTC
>NA|TRBV12-3/TRBV12-4|TRBJ1-2|13|NA
CASSPSPGYGYTF
TGTGCCAGCAGTCCGTCCCCGGGCTATGGCTACACCTTC
>NA|TRBV4-2|TRBJ2-2|17|TRBD2
CASSQEGPGGRTGELFF
TGTGCCAGCAGCCAAGAGGGGCCTGGCGGGAGGACCGGGGAGCTGTTTTTT
>NA|TRBV28|TRBJ2-7|14|TRBD2
CASSPSGTYYEQYF
TGTGCCAGCAGCCCTAGCGGGACCTACTACGAGCAGTACTTC
>NA|TRBV7-6|TRBJ2-7|14|TRBD2
CASSLEAGGSEQYF
TGTGCCAGCAGCTTAGAGGCGGGGGGGAGCGAGCAGTACTTC
>NA|TRBV27|TRBJ2-7|15|TRBD2
CASSHGLAGGYEQYF
TGTGCCAGCAGTCATGGACTAGCGGGAGGTTACGAGCAGTACTTC
>NA|TRBV6-5|TRBJ2-7|12|NA
CASSLRGQGQYF
TGTGCCAGCAGTTTACGGGGCCAAGGGCAGTACTTC
>NA|TRBV20-1|TRBJ2-3|16|NA
CSARDKLARLLDTQYF
TGCAGTGCTAGAGATAAGCTAGCGCGCCTTCTAGATACGCAGTATTTT
>once|TRBV11-1|TRBJ2-1|14|NA
CASSPTGRHNEQFF
TGTGCCAGCAGTCCGACGGGACGACACAATGAGCAGTTCTTC